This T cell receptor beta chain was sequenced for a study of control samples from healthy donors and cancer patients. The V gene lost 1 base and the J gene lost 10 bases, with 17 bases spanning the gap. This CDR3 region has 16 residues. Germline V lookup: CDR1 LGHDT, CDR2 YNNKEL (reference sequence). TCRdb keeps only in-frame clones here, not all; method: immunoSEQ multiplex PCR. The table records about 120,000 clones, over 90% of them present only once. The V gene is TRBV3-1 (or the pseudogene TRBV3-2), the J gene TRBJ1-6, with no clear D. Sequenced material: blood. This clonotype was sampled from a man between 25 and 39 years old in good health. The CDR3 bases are TGTGCCAGCAGCCAAGTCTCAAGGGTGCGGTCCTCACCCCTCCACTTT. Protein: CASSQVSRVRSSPLHF.